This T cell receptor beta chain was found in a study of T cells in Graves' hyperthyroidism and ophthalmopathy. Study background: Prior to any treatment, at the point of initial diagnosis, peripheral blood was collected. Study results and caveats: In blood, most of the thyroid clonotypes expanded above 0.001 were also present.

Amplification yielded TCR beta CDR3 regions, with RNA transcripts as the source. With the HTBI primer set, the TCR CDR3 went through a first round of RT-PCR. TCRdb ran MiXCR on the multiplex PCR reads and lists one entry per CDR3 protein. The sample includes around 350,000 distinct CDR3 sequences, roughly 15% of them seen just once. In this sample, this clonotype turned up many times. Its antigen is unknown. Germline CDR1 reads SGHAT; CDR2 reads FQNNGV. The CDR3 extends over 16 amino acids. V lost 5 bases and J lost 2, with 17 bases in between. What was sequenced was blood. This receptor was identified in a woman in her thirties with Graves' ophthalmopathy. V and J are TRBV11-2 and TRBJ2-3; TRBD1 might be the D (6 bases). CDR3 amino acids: CASSPTGFGVTDTQYF. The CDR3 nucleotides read TGTGCCAGCAGCCCCACAGGGTTTGGCGTCACAGATACGCAGTATTTT.